These 8 T cell receptor beta chains share one sample of origin, sequenced in a study of blood T cell repertoires in COVID-19. Measured with immunoSEQ multiplex PCR; TCRdb has only the in-frame clones, and not every one. The data show about 75,000 clones, with 88% seen just once and roughly a fifth held by the top ten. Sequenced material: peripheral blood. The source of these receptors is a human donor in a cohort sampled during active COVID-19.

The chain combines TRBV27 with TRBJ1-1; D is perhaps TRBD1 (6 bases). With 10 bases removed from V and 0 bases from J, the gap between germline ends came to 18 bases. The V gene's germline CDR1 is MNHEY and CDR2 SMNVEV (reference sequence). The CDR3 runs 15 residues. The CDR3 DNA is TGTGCCAACAGGCCGCTACAGGGCGTGAACACTGAAGCTTTCTTT. Translated: CANRPLQGVNTEAFF.

As DNA, the CDR3 is TGTGCCAGCAGTCCCTTGCGGAGCCGGAACACTGAAGCTTTCTTT. Translated: CASSPLRSRNTEAFF. The J gene is TRBJ1-1, the V gene TRBV27; D gene unclear. CDR1 MNHEY and CDR2 SMNVEV come from the germline V gene (reference sequence). V was cut by 5 bases and J by 1 base, with 14 bases left in between. This CDR3 spans 15 amino acids.

This chain connects TRBV19 to TRBJ1-2; 12 positions agree with TRBD1. In germline, CDR1 is LNHDA, CDR2 SQIVND (reference sequence). This CDR3 contains 16 residues. J was trimmed by 2 bases and V by 5 bases; bases with no gene match: 6. The chain's CDR3 is CASSRPGTGGNYGYTF. CDR3 coding DNA: TGTGCCAGTAGTCGTCCCGGGACAGGGGGCAACTATGGCTACACCTTC. Filled out from reference TRBV19 and TRBJ1-2, the complete variable domain reads DGGITQSPKYLFRKEGQNVTLSCEQNLNHDAMYWYRQDPGQGLRLIYYSQIVNDFQKGDIAEGYSVSREKKESFPLTVTSAQKNPTAFYLCASSRPGTGGNYGYTFGSGTRLTVV.

This clone is a singleton in its sample. V gene TRBV5-1 combines with J gene TRBJ2-7; tentative D call: TRBD2 (6 bases). Per the germline V gene, CDR1 is SGHRS and CDR2 is YFSETQ. CDR3 length equals 15 residues. V lost 0 bases and J lost 4, with 14 bases in between. Here the CDR3 DNA reads TGCGCCAGCAGCTTGGACTGGAGCGGGCGGTACGAGCAGTACTTC. Protein sequence: CASSLDWSGRYEQYF.

The chain combines TRBV30 with TRBJ2-7; 8 bases are shared with TRBD2. Germline V gene sequence: CDR1 GTSNPN, CDR2 SVGIG (reference sequence). The CDR3 extends over 14 amino acids. V dropped 0 bases and J dropped 6; count of bases not matched to a gene: 7. CDR3 DNA: TGTGCCTGGAGTGTACGATTCGGGGGGGTCGAGCAGTACTTC. Its protein is CAWSVRFGGVEQYF.

The rearrangement uses TRBV30 and TRBJ2-7, with 8 bases matching TRBD1. The CDR3 is 13 amino acids. V lost 3 bases and J lost 6; bases outside the gene matches: 7. CDR1 is GTSNPN, CDR2 SVGIG, per germline (reference sequence). The CDR3 spells CAWSLDRGAEQYF. CDR3 coding DNA: TGTGCCTGGAGCTTAGACAGGGGTGCCGAGCAGTACTTC. Looking up the rest from reference TRBV30 and TRBJ2-7 gives the full variable domain: SQTIHQWPATLVQPVGSPLSLECTVEGTSNPNLYWYRQAAGRGLQLLFYSVGIGQISSEVPQNLSASRPQDRQFILSSKKLLLSDSGFYLCAWSLDRGAEQYFGPGTRLTVT.

This chain uses TRBV18 with TRBJ1-2; maybe TRBD1 (5 bases). Germline V CDR1 and CDR2: KGHSH, LQKENI. CDR3 length: 16 amino acids. V was trimmed by 4 bases and J by 0 bases, leaving 15 bases between them. The CDR3 region is CASSQTMTETNYGYTF. The DNA of the CDR3 is TGTGCCAGCTCACAAACAATGACAGAAACTAACTATGGCTACACCTTC.

The chain employs TRBV5-6 and TRBJ2-7; 7 nucleotides match TRBD1. CDR3 length: 14 residues. CDR1 and CDR2 (germline): SGHDT, YYEEEE. The V gene end was trimmed by 0 bases and the J gene end by 2 bases; junction bases not matched to a gene: 2. Here the CDR3 reads CASSLGTGAYEQYF. For the CDR3, the DNA is TGTGCCAGCAGCTTGGGGACAGGAGCCTACGAGCAGTACTTC.